This is a list of T cell receptor beta chains from one sample in a study of early T cells in non-severe SARS-CoV-2 infection. TCRdb re-called the 5' RACE reads through MiXCR, storing one row per CDR3 protein. The sample lists 40,000 to 45,000 distinct CDR3 sequences; about 6% were seen once. The sample in question was whole blood, obtained at baseline. All receptors derive from an adult who was a healthcare worker with PCR-confirmed SARS-CoV-2 infection or an uninfected control (not recorded which). The CDR3 runs from the conserved cysteine through the conserved F or W. Each record gives: clone size, V gene, J gene, D gene, CDR3 DNA, CDR3 protein. D genes are given only for firm matches. Not every row has a clone size; where given, it reads once, few, many or a size class.

clone size: NA
V gene: TRBV3-1
J gene: TRBJ1-1
D gene: NA
CDR3 DNA: TGTGCCAGCAGCCCACGACTTACAGGGATGGGCACTGAAGCTTTCTTT
CDR3 protein: CASSPRLTGMGTEAFF

clone size: many
V gene: TRBV29-1
J gene: TRBJ2-1
D gene: TRBD1
CDR3 DNA: TGCAGCGCCCCTGACAGGGGGACTTACAATGAGCAGTTCTTC
CDR3 protein: CSAPDRGTYNEQFF

clone size: many
V gene: TRBV7-2
J gene: TRBJ2-3
D gene: TRBD2
CDR3 DNA: TGTGCCAGCAGCTCGGAAACTAGCGGGGGGATCACTTACCCCACAGATACGCAGTATTTT
CDR3 protein: CASSSETSGGITYPTDTQYF

clone size: few
V gene: TRBV28
J gene: TRBJ2-1
D gene: NA
CDR3 DNA: TGTGCCAGCAGTTTCCCGGGGACCACCTACAATGAGCAGTTCTTC
CDR3 protein: CASSFPGTTYNEQFF

clone size: many
V gene: TRBV6-1
J gene: TRBJ2-1
D gene: NA
CDR3 DNA: TGTGCCACCCGATACAATGAGCAGTTCTTC
CDR3 protein: CATRYNEQFF

clone size: few
V gene: TRBV7-2
J gene: TRBJ1-6
D gene: NA
CDR3 DNA: TGTGCCAGCAGCAAAGCCACGGTCGGCTCGGTTAATTCACCCCTCCACTTT
CDR3 protein: CASSKATVGSVNSPLHF

clone size: many
V gene: TRBV12-3/TRBV12-4
J gene: TRBJ1-2
D gene: NA
CDR3 DNA: TGTGCCAGCAGTTTAACGCAGGGATACTATGGCTACACCTTC
CDR3 protein: CASSLTQGYYGYTF

clone size: NA
V gene: TRBV6-1
J gene: TRBJ2-1
D gene: NA
CDR3 DNA: TGTGCCAGCAGTGGAGAGCTCACTTGGAATGAGCAGTTCTTC
CDR3 protein: CASSGELTWNEQFF

clone size: NA
V gene: TRBV6-2/TRBV6-3
J gene: TRBJ1-1
D gene: NA
CDR3 DNA: TGTGCCAGCAGAAGAGGGGGTCCGGCTGAAGCTTTCTTT
CDR3 protein: CASRRGGPAEAFF

clone size: few
V gene: TRBV20-1
J gene: TRBJ2-4
D gene: NA
CDR3 DNA: TGCAGTGCTATCGTCTCATCTGAAAACATTCAGTACTTC
CDR3 protein: CSAIVSSENIQYF

clone size: many
V gene: TRBV7-9
J gene: TRBJ2-7
D gene: TRBD2
CDR3 DNA: TGTGCCTCTGCACGGGCTAGCGGGAGGAGCTACGAGCAGTACTTC
CDR3 protein: CASARASGRSYEQYF

clone size: few
V gene: TRBV6-5
J gene: TRBJ2-2
D gene: NA
CDR3 DNA: TGTGCCAGCAGCCCCGAAGGGGTCCTAAACACCGGGGAGCTGTTTTTT
CDR3 protein: CASSPEGVLNTGELFF

clone size: many
V gene: TRBV7-7
J gene: TRBJ2-1
D gene: TRBD1
CDR3 DNA: TGTGCTAGCAGCTCCGGACAGGAGGACAATGAGCAGTTCTTC
CDR3 protein: CASSSGQEDNEQFF

clone size: many
V gene: TRBV7-8
J gene: TRBJ1-2
D gene: NA
CDR3 DNA: TGTGCCAGCAGCTTAGTGGCAGAGTGGGGCTACACCTTC
CDR3 protein: CASSLVAEWGYTF

clone size: NA
V gene: TRBV5-5
J gene: TRBJ2-3
D gene: NA
CDR3 DNA: TGTGCCAGCAGCAGCGTTAATTCTGCGGATACGCAGTATTTT
CDR3 protein: CASSSVNSADTQYF

clone size: many
V gene: TRBV11-2
J gene: TRBJ2-5
D gene: TRBD2
CDR3 DNA: TGTGCCAGCAGCCCTGGACTAGCGGGAGGGCCGCGAGAGACCCAGTACTTC
CDR3 protein: CASSPGLAGGPRETQYF

clone size: many
V gene: TRBV10-3
J gene: TRBJ2-1
D gene: NA
CDR3 DNA: TGTGCCATCAGTCCTGGGGGACTTCCCTACAATGAGCAGTTCTTC
CDR3 protein: CAISPGGLPYNEQFF

clone size: many
V gene: TRBV7-9
J gene: TRBJ2-7
D gene: TRBD2
CDR3 DNA: TGTGCCAGCAGCTTATCTAGCGGGAGTCGCGAGCAGTACTTC
CDR3 protein: CASSLSSGSREQYF

clone size: many
V gene: TRBV7-9
J gene: TRBJ2-1
D gene: NA
CDR3 DNA: TGTGCCAGCAGCCCAAGACAGGACCCCTCCTACAATGAGCAGTTCTTC
CDR3 protein: CASSPRQDPSYNEQFF

clone size: many
V gene: TRBV7-2
J gene: TRBJ2-3
D gene: NA
CDR3 DNA: TGTGCCAGCAGCTCCCTCCGGGGCTCCACAGATACGCAGTATTTT
CDR3 protein: CASSSLRGSTDTQYF

clone size: many
V gene: TRBV20-1
J gene: TRBJ1-5
D gene: NA
CDR3 DNA: TGCAGTGTTTCCCTAAGTGGGGGGGATCAGCCCCAGCATTTT
CDR3 protein: CSVSLSGGDQPQHF

clone size: NA
V gene: TRBV3-1
J gene: TRBJ1-2
D gene: TRBD1
CDR3 DNA: TGTGCCAGCAGCCAACACGGACAGGGGCAAAGGTCCTACACCTTC
CDR3 protein: CASSQHGQGQRSYTF

clone size: NA
V gene: TRBV7-6
J gene: TRBJ2-3
D gene: NA
CDR3 DNA: TGTGCCAGCAGCCTCAAGTTCGGCACAGATACGCAGTATTTT
CDR3 protein: CASSLKFGTDTQYF

clone size: many
V gene: TRBV14
J gene: TRBJ1-1
D gene: TRBD1
CDR3 DNA: TGTGCCAGCAGTCAATGGACAGGGGCGACCATGAACACTGAAGCTTTCTTT
CDR3 protein: CASSQWTGATMNTEAFF

clone size: many
V gene: TRBV10-3
J gene: TRBJ1-1
D gene: NA
CDR3 DNA: TGTGCCATCAGTGAGTCGACAAAGACATTGAACACTGAAGCTTTCTTT
CDR3 protein: CAISESTKTLNTEAFF

clone size: many
V gene: TRBV29-1
J gene: TRBJ1-4
D gene: NA
CDR3 DNA: TGCAGCGTTGAAGATAAAGGTTGGCCGTTTTTT
CDR3 protein: CSVEDKGWPFF

clone size: NA
V gene: TRBV29-1
J gene: TRBJ2-7
D gene: TRBD2
CDR3 DNA: TGCAGCGTCGCTAGACGGGCGGGAGGGGGCGAGCAGTACTTC
CDR3 protein: CSVARRAGGGEQYF

clone size: medium-sized
V gene: TRBV7-2
J gene: TRBJ2-7
D gene: NA
CDR3 DNA: TGTGCCAGCAGCTTATATCCCACGAGCCCCTACGAGCAGTACTTC
CDR3 protein: CASSLYPTSPYEQYF

clone size: NA
V gene: TRBV6-6
J gene: TRBJ1-5
D gene: NA
CDR3 DNA: TGTGCCAGCACTTACTCACAGGGATTCAATCAGCCCCAGCATTTT
CDR3 protein: CASTYSQGFNQPQHF

clone size: NA
V gene: TRBV11-2
J gene: TRBJ1-1
D gene: NA
CDR3 DNA: TGTGCCAGCAGCACCGACAGGATTGGTTTCTTT
CDR3 protein: CASSTDRIGFF

clone size: many
V gene: TRBV9
J gene: TRBJ2-7
D gene: NA
CDR3 DNA: TGTGCCAGCAGCGTAGAGTACGGACAAATTTACGAGCAGTACTTC
CDR3 protein: CASSVEYGQIYEQYF

clone size: NA
V gene: TRBV6-2/TRBV6-3
J gene: TRBJ1-1
D gene: NA
CDR3 DNA: TGTGCCAGCAGTTACCCGTCCGGACCTTCGCGAGCTTTCTTT
CDR3 protein: CASSYPSGPSRAFF

clone size: many
V gene: TRBV7-3
J gene: TRBJ2-2
D gene: NA
CDR3 DNA: TGTGCCAGCAGCTTAGGGCCCCAGAACACCGGGGAGCTGTTTTTT
CDR3 protein: CASSLGPQNTGELFF

clone size: few
V gene: TRBV13
J gene: TRBJ2-7
D gene: NA
CDR3 DNA: TGTGCCAGCAGTCGACACCCCTACGAGCAGTACTTC
CDR3 protein: CASSRHPYEQYF

clone size: many
V gene: TRBV7-2
J gene: TRBJ2-1
D gene: NA
CDR3 DNA: TGTGCCAGCAGCTTAGTGCACAATGAGCAGTTCTTC
CDR3 protein: CASSLVHNEQFF

clone size: many
V gene: TRBV7-6
J gene: TRBJ2-1
D gene: NA
CDR3 DNA: TGTGCCAGCAGCTTAGAGGACAATGAGCAGTTCTTC
CDR3 protein: CASSLEDNEQFF

clone size: many
V gene: TRBV7-6
J gene: TRBJ2-7
D gene: TRBD2
CDR3 DNA: TGTGCCAGCAGCTTCGCGGGACTAGCGGGAGAGGGGTACGAGCAGTACTTC
CDR3 protein: CASSFAGLAGEGYEQYF

clone size: many
V gene: TRBV28
J gene: TRBJ2-1
D gene: TRBD1
CDR3 DNA: TGTGCCAGCAGAAAATGGACAGGGGGATTTTGGGATGAGCAGTTCTTC
CDR3 protein: CASRKWTGGFWDEQFF

clone size: few
V gene: TRBV12-3/TRBV12-4
J gene: TRBJ1-2
D gene: NA
CDR3 DNA: TGTGCCAGCAGTTCACCTTATGGCTACACCTTC
CDR3 protein: CASSSPYGYTF

clone size: NA
V gene: TRBV28
J gene: TRBJ2-7
D gene: NA
CDR3 DNA: TGTGCCAGCAGTTATAGGACAGTCGTTGGCGAGCAGTACTTC
CDR3 protein: CASSYRTVVGEQYF

clone size: few
V gene: TRBV7-8
J gene: TRBJ1-4
D gene: TRBD1
CDR3 DNA: TGTGCCAGCAGCCCCAAGACAGGGACTGAAAAACTGTTTTTT
CDR3 protein: CASSPKTGTEKLFF

clone size: NA
V gene: TRBV7-2
J gene: TRBJ2-1
D gene: NA
CDR3 DNA: TGTGCCAGCAGTTCCTGGGGGTACTCTAACAATGAGCAGTTCTTC
CDR3 protein: CASSSWGYSNNEQFF

clone size: few
V gene: TRBV6-1
J gene: TRBJ1-1
D gene: NA
CDR3 DNA: TGTGCCAGCAGTGAAGCGCACTATGGAAAGAACCCTGAAGCTTTCTTT
CDR3 protein: CASSEAHYGKNPEAFF

clone size: many
V gene: TRBV30
J gene: TRBJ2-5
D gene: NA
CDR3 DNA: TGTGCCTGGAGTGTACGCAGCCAAGAGACCCAGTACTTC
CDR3 protein: CAWSVRSQETQYF

clone size: few
V gene: TRBV6-5
J gene: TRBJ2-1
D gene: TRBD2
CDR3 DNA: TGTGCCAGCGCGGGACTAGCCGTTGCTGAGCAGTTCTTC
CDR3 protein: CASAGLAVAEQFF

clone size: NA
V gene: TRBV4-1
J gene: TRBJ2-5
D gene: NA
CDR3 DNA: TGCGCCAGCAGCCAAGAGCGGACTCGCACCGAGACCCAGTACTTC
CDR3 protein: CASSQERTRTETQYF

clone size: NA
V gene: TRBV4-2
J gene: TRBJ1-2
D gene: NA
CDR3 DNA: TGTGCCAGCAGCCAAGATGGAGGGCAGGGCCACTCCTATGGCTACACCTTC
CDR3 protein: CASSQDGGQGHSYGYTF

clone size: many
V gene: TRBV2
J gene: TRBJ1-2
D gene: NA
CDR3 DNA: TGTGCCAGCAGTGTCGAAGGGTATGGCTACACCTTC
CDR3 protein: CASSVEGYGYTF

clone size: many
V gene: TRBV5-4
J gene: TRBJ2-3
D gene: NA
CDR3 DNA: TGTGCCAGCAGCCCCGGGGCTAGTTCCTTGGATACGCAGTATTTT
CDR3 protein: CASSPGASSLDTQYF

clone size: NA
V gene: TRBV7-2
J gene: TRBJ1-1
D gene: NA
CDR3 DNA: TGTGCCAGCAGCTTAGCCGGCGTTGGGGGAAACACTGAAGCTTTCTTT
CDR3 protein: CASSLAGVGGNTEAFF

clone size: many
V gene: TRBV6-1
J gene: TRBJ1-5
D gene: NA
CDR3 DNA: TGTGCCAGCAGTGAAGTCTCGCATCAGCCCCAGCATTTT
CDR3 protein: CASSEVSHQPQHF

clone size: many
V gene: TRBV6-2/TRBV6-3
J gene: TRBJ1-1
D gene: NA
CDR3 DNA: TGTGCCAGCAGCGCTTACATGAACACTGAAGCTTTCTTT
CDR3 protein: CASSAYMNTEAFF

clone size: many
V gene: TRBV5-5
J gene: TRBJ2-7
D gene: NA
CDR3 DNA: TGTGCCAGCAGCTTGGAGGGAGTGGGATACGAGCAGTACTTC
CDR3 protein: CASSLEGVGYEQYF

clone size: many
V gene: TRBV19
J gene: TRBJ1-5
D gene: NA
CDR3 DNA: TGTGCCAGTAGTAGGGGCCAGGGAGGCAATCAGCCCCAGCATTTT
CDR3 protein: CASSRGQGGNQPQHF

clone size: few
V gene: TRBV7-2
J gene: TRBJ2-4
D gene: NA
CDR3 DNA: TGTGCCAGCAGCTTGGACAGACTCAAAAACATTCAGTACTTC
CDR3 protein: CASSLDRLKNIQYF